The next 20 T cell receptor beta chains were all read from a single sample in a study of shared clonotypes between healthy human individuals. Libraries were prepared by immunoSEQ multiplex PCR; TCRdb keeps only in-frame clonotypes and omits some of them. Here the sample spans hundreds of thousands of clones, about 96% being singletons. The sequenced sample was naive CD4+ T cells sorted from blood. Subset defined: CD45RA+ positively selected. These receptors originate from a woman in her 30s in good health.

The CDR3 is CASSPYRLNGPNYGYTF. The CDR3 DNA reads TGTGCCAGCAGCCCTTACAGGTTAAACGGTCCTAACTATGGCTACACCTTC. The V gene is TRBV5-4, the J gene TRBJ1-2, with a tentative D call TRBD1 (5 bases). CDR3 length: 17 residues. The ends were cut back, 4 bases at V and 0 bases at J, with 19 bases in the middle. Per the germline V gene, CDR1 is SGHNT and CDR2 is YYREEE (reference sequence).

This sequence joins TRBV28 and TRBJ1-2; no clear D. Germline loops: CDR1 MDHEN, CDR2 SYDVKM. This CDR3 comprises 12 residues. The V and J ends lost 4 bases and 4 bases respectively, with 7 bases between them. CDR3 nucleotide sequence: TGTGCCAGCAGTTGGCAAAGCTATGGCTACACCTTC. It yields the protein CASSWQSYGYTF.

The chain recombines TRBV5-1 with TRBJ1-4; D uncertain. Germline CDR1 reads SGHRS; CDR2 reads YFSETQ. Trimming cost V 0 bases and J 4 bases, with 7 bases left between them. This CDR3 region has 14 residues. The CDR3 region has the DNA TGCGCCAGCAGCTTGGACAACGGTAATGAAAAACTGTTTTTT. This encodes CASSLDNGNEKLFF.

This chain links TRBV28 with TRBJ2-3, with a weak D call TRBD1 (5 bases). In germline, CDR1 is MDHEN, CDR2 SYDVKM. This CDR3 contains 15 residues. The ends were cut back, 2 bases at V and 2 bases at J, with 11 bases in the middle. In nucleotides, the CDR3 is TGTGCCAGCAGTTTAGCGGCAGGGCTCACAGATACGCAGTATTTT. Amino acids: CASSLAAGLTDTQYF.

This clone was found once. The same CDR3 also results from other DNA sequences found in this sample. The V call is TRBV28, the J call TRBJ2-7; D is uncertain. Trimming stripped 4 bases from V and 3 bases from J, with 7 bases between. Germline V lookup: CDR1 MDHEN, CDR2 SYDVKM. This CDR3 region has 12 residues. CDR3 region: CASSSGLYEQYF. The CDR3 DNA is TGTGCCAGCAGTTCAGGCCTCTACGAGCAGTACTTC.

V usage is TRBV11-2 and J usage is TRBJ2-7; TRBD1 matches at 9 bases. V dropped 5 bases and J dropped 2; count of bases not matched to a gene: 10. Germline lookup yields CDR1 SGHAT and CDR2 FQNNGV. The CDR3 covers 16 residues. In DNA form, the CDR3 reads TGTGCCAGCAGCCAGCCAGGGACAGGGTTTACCTACGAGCAGTACTTC. This gives the protein CASSQPGTGFTYEQYF.

The CDR3 spells CASSQGGSQETQYF. For the CDR3, the DNA is TGTGCCAGCAGCCAAGGGGGGAGTCAAGAGACCCAGTACTTC. This chain uses TRBV4-2 with TRBJ2-5; D could derive from TRBD1 or TRBD2 (5 bases each). The CDR3 loop spans 14 amino acids. Germline values: CDR1 LGHNA, CDR2 YNFKEQ. Trimming shortened V by 1 base and J by 2 bases, and 8 bases separated the two germline ends.

The gene calls are TRBV7-9 and TRBJ1-1; D gene ambiguous. V was shortened by 5 bases and J by 1 base, with 8 bases between the two germline ends. The length of the CDR3 is 13 residues. Germline values: CDR1 SEHNR, CDR2 FQNEAQ (reference sequence). The CDR3 region has the DNA TGTGCCAGCAGCGTCACAGCGAACACTGAAGCTTTCTTT. Encoded protein: CASSVTANTEAFF. The full variable domain, in which reference TRBV7-9 and TRBJ1-1 provide the parts outside the CDR3, is DTGVSQNPRHKITKRGQNVTFRCDPISEHNRLYWYRQTLGQGPEFLTYFQNEAQLEKSRLLSDRFSAERPKGSFSTLEIQRTEQGDSAMYLCASSVTANTEAFFGQGTRLTVV.

The rearrangement uses TRBV28 and TRBJ2-5; D uncertain. The end of the DNA fits TRBJ2-7 better, so the J call may be wrong. CDR3 length: 12 residues. Germline CDR1 and CDR2: MDHEN and SYDVKM. The CDR3 region is CASSFTTYEQYF. CDR3 nucleotides: TGTGCCAGCAGTTTTACGACCTACGAGCAGTACTTC.

The rearrangement links TRBV5-6 to TRBJ1-3, with a weak D call TRBD1 (5 bases). The V end was cut by 3 bases, the J end by 0 bases, with 10 bases between. CDR1 is SGHDT and CDR2 is YYEEEE in the germline V gene. The CDR3 spans 15 residues. DNA of the CDR3: TGTGCCAGCAGCTCGACAGAGACCTCTGGAAACACCATATATTTT. Its translation is CASSSTETSGNTIYF.

This chain uses TRBV10-1 with TRBJ2-7; D remains ambiguous. The V end lost 6 bases, the J end lost 4 bases, and 10 bases lay between the germline ends. The CDR3 loop spans 12 amino acids. CDR1 is WNHNN, CDR2 SYGVQD, per germline (reference sequence). CDR3: CASSSTPYEQYF. The DNA of the CDR3 is TGCGCCAGCAGCTCGACCCCGTACGAGCAGTACTTC.

This clone occurred once. The chain has TRBV6-5 and TRBJ2-7; D remains unclear. Trimming pared 5 bases from V and 4 bases from J, leaving 15 bases between. CDR3 size: 14 residues. In germline, CDR1 is MNHEY, CDR2 SVGAGI. CDR3 protein: CASSTGYLGYEQYF. CDR3 DNA: TGTGCCAGCAGTACCGGGTATTTGGGTTACGAGCAGTACTTC.

V and J are TRBV27 and TRBJ1-2, with 8 bases identical to TRBD1. The CDR3 covers 13 residues. From germline, CDR1 is MNHEY and CDR2 SMNVEV (reference sequence). V shed 8 bases and J 7 bases; nucleotides not matched to a gene: 9. CDR3 loop: CASSPQGAAGYTF. The CDR3 DNA is TGTGCCAGCTCCCCCCAGGGGGCGGCTGGCTACACCTTC.

V is TRBV28 and J is TRBJ2-3; D is ambiguous. The germline V and J ends were trimmed by 5 bases and 3 bases, with 9 bases remaining between them. This CDR3 has 13 amino acids. From germline, CDR1 is MDHEN and CDR2 SYDVKM. The CDR3 loop reads CASSRALTDTQYF. CDR3 coding DNA: TGTGCCAGCAGTCGGGCTCTTACAGATACGCAGTATTTT.

The chain joins TRBV2 to TRBJ2-3, with 8 positions matching TRBD2. V dropped 5 bases and J dropped 4; count of bases not matched to a gene: 14. Germline lookup yields CDR1 SNHLY and CDR2 FYNNEI. This CDR3 region has 17 residues. The CDR3 loop is CASSTQLAGLAADTQYF. The CDR3 bases are TGTGCCAGCAGTACGCAGCTAGCGGGTCTAGCAGCAGATACGCAGTATTTT.

The chain employs TRBV19 and TRBJ2-1; D might be TRBD2 (6 bases). Germline CDR1 reads LNHDA; CDR2 reads SQIVND (reference sequence). The V gene lost 5 bases and the J gene lost 11 bases, with 10 bases spanning the gap. This CDR3 has 11 amino acids. The CDR3 loop is CASSPGLQQFF. The CDR3 DNA reads TGTGCCAGTAGTCCGGGACTCCAGCAGTTCTTC.

The rearrangement uses TRBV10-3 and TRBJ2-7, with a possible D match to TRBD2 (6 bases). Germline V gene sequence: CDR1 ENHRY, CDR2 SYGVKD. Trimming removed 6 bases from V and 0 bases from J, with 9 bases in between. The CDR3 extends over 13 amino acids. The CDR3 DNA follows: TGTGCCATCAGCCGGGACTCCTCCTACGAGCAGTACTTC. Amino acid sequence: CAISRDSSYEQYF.

The DNA for the CDR3 is TGTGCCAGCCTCGATCCCTGGCGGGAAAAACTGTTTTTT. This gives the protein CASLDPWREKLFF. The chain has TRBV27 and TRBJ1-4, with D uncertain. The CDR3 length is 13 residues. Deletions cut 8 bases from V and 8 bases from J, with 15 bases between. The germline V gene encodes CDR1 MNHEY and CDR2 SMNVEV (reference sequence).

The chain has TRBV5-1 and TRBJ2-5; 7 nucleotides align to TRBD2. CDR1 SGHRS and CDR2 YFSETQ come from the germline V gene. V gave up 3 bases and J gave up 2 bases; unmatched junction bases: 7. The CDR3 extends over 15 amino acids. The CDR3 here is CASSYPAGIQETQYF. CDR3 DNA sequence: TGCGCCAGCAGCTACCCAGCGGGAATACAAGAGACCCAGTACTTC.

This clone occurred once. V is TRBV7-8 and J is TRBJ1-1, with a weak D call TRBD1 (5 bases). Germline lookup yields CDR1 SGHVS and CDR2 FQNEAQ. Deletions cut 3 bases from V and 2 bases from J, with 13 bases between. The CDR3 totals 15 residues. The CDR3 sequence is CASSFIRDRNTEAFF. The DNA of the CDR3 is TGTGCCAGCAGCTTTATCAGGGACCGAAACACTGAAGCTTTCTTT.